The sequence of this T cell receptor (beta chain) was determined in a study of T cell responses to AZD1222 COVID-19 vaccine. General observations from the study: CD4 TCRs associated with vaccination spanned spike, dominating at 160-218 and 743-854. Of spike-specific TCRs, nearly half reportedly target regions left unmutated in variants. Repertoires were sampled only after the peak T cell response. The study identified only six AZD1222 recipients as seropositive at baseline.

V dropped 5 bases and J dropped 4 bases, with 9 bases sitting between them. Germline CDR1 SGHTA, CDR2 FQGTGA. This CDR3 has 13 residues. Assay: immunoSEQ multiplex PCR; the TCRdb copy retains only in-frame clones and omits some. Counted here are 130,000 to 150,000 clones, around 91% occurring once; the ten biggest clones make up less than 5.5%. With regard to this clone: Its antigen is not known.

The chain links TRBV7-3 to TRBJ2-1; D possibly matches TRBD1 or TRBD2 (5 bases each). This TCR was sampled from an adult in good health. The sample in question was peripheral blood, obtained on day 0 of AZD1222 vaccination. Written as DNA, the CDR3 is TGTGCCAGCAGCCCCGGGACGTACAATGAGCAGTTCTTC. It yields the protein CASSPGTYNEQFF.